This T cell receptor beta chain was found in a study of vaccination and CD4 T cells after COVID-19 (dated by TCRdb to between 2021 and 2022). Background on the whole study: The convalescent cohort comprised six males and four females, including two Hispanic individuals, seven Caucasians, two Asians and one multiracial person. In an earlier paper using these donors, memory CD4+ T cell crossreactivity between SARS-CoV-2 and common cold coronavirus spike proteins was assessed at the TCR clonotype level. For stimulating the cultures, overlapping spike peptide pools were used, derived from SARS-CoV-2 as well as from the common cold coronaviruses HCoV-NL63, HCoV-OC43 and HCoV-229E. Control cultures received a CEFX viral epitope pool as the positive control, an HIV-1 Nef peptide pool as the negative control, or no peptide. The spike-specific CD4+ TCR repertoire was compared before and after mRNA vaccination in approximately ten COVID-19 convalescent patients and a few infection-naive healthy vaccine recipients. Participants got two doses of the Pfizer-BioNTech BNT162b2 vaccine (n=8) or two doses of the Moderna mRNA-1273 vaccine (n=2). The time from the second vaccine dose to post-vaccine blood sampling had a median of roughly 70 days and ranged from about 14 to 250 days. Post-COVID blood samples were collected from convalescent patients a median of approximately 93 days after diagnosis, with a range of about 30 to 180 days.

Here is what the overall study found, with its caveats: An increase in the median number of SARS-CoV-2-reactive clonotypes from around 20 after infection to a few dozen after vaccination was observed, but the change was not found to be significant. Relatively few convalescent patients were included in the study, and early timepoints after natural infection were not analyzed. In convalescent patients, a median around 90% of post-vaccine SARS-CoV-2-reactive clones were detected only after vaccination, suggesting vaccine-specific priming. Nearly all vaccine-specific clones in convalescent patients (304 of 307) were mono-reactive for SARS-CoV-2 spike rather than cross-reactive with common cold coronaviruses.

Concerning this clonotype: Its antigen target is currently unknown. Base qualities are not recorded, but no much larger clone differs from it by a single base.

From a lookup of the germline V gene (reference sequence), CDR1 and CDR2 are DFQATT and SNEGSKA. From the cysteine up to the phenylalanine, the CDR3 has a length of 16 residues. Of the read, only the CDR3 DNA is kept; its 48 bases are in frame from base 1. V gives up 0 bases and J gives up 1 base, and the segment between their germline ends measures 13 bases. This sample's treatment or condition label indicates: roughly 10-day PBMC culture with coronavirus spike peptide pools or control peptides (ViraFEST assay). CD4+ T cells from unexposed donors were collected before the COVID-19 pandemic (2011-2018). The ViraFEST assay, used in the study, expanded antigen-specific T cells with peptide pools and then identified the expanded clonotypes through TCR sequencing. PBMCs were cultured at about 2 million per well in IMDM supplemented with approximately 5% human AB serum and about 10 IU/ml IL-2, with around 10 ug/ml peptide pools added. Half of the culture medium was replaced with fresh IL-2-containing medium on days 3 and 7. After 10 to 11 days of culture, CD4+ T cells were isolated by negative selection using the EasySep CD4+ T cell isolation kit. As cell number allowed, CD4+ T cells from unexposed donors were tested for reactivity to SARS-CoV-2 S and N and to four common cold coronavirus spike pools. Ficoll-Paque Plus gradient centrifugation was used to isolate PBMCs from whole blood, and the isolated PBMCs were then either used fresh or cryopreserved at -140C. Each culture condition was generally run in triplicate wells. Leukapheresis product for the unexposed donors was purchased commercially.

The receptor library was made with PCR. DNA from cultured CD4+ T cells was subjected to TCR sequencing with the Oncomine TCR Beta short-read assay at the Johns Hopkins FTIC core. Genomic DNA was extracted from the cultured CD4+ T cells with the QIAamp micro DNA kit. The Oncomine TCR Beta libraries from cultured CD4+ T cells were pooled using unique dual indexes and then sequenced on an Illumina iSeq 100. From the authors' description of their analysis: Non-productive sequences were removed, and CDR3s that did not start with C, did not end with F or W, or were shorter than 7 amino acids were discarded. The MANAFEST web application identified antigen-specific clonotypes by comparing peptide-stimulated wells against reference wells and other culture wells. Positive clones required FDR below 0.05, an odds ratio above 5, and productive frequency above 0.1% in at least two of three replicate wells. Clonotypes that were significantly expanded in both SARS-CoV-2 spike wells and at least one common cold coronavirus spike condition were defined as cross-reactive. Levenshtein distances (stringdist) and unrooted phylogenetic trees (ape) in R version 3.6.1 were used to assess CDR3 homology. TCRdb handled the public reads itself, with Q25 trimming in fastp and clone calling in MiXCR, and kept productive beta chains. Rows are unified per CDR3 protein, each entry keeping the most common DNA and genes. What appears here as the V and J calls and clone size reflects TCRdb's work, not the paper's. The sample includes roughly 6,800 distinct CDR3 sequences, with approximately 32% observed a single time. The ten largest clones capture roughly a quarter of the sample.

The rearrangement combines TRBV20-1 with TRBJ1-3, with TRBD1 tentatively as D gene (5 bases match). Sample: CD4+ T cells from blood, cultured in vitro. This TCR derives from a human donor in good health. The DNA is as follows: TGCAGTGCTAGAGATCCCTGGGGGGTTTCTGGAAACACCATATATTTT. This is translated as CSARDPWGVSGNTIYF.